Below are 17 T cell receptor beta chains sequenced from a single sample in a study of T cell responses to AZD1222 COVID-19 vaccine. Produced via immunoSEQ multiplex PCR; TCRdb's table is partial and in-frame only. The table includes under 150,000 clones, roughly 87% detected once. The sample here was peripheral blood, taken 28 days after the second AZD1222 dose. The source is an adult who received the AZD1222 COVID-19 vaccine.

The CDR3 bases are TGTGCCATCAGTGAGTCCGGGACTAGCGGGGGCGAGACCCAGTACTTC. This encodes CAISESGTSGGETQYF. The genes are TRBV10-3 and TRBJ2-5; the match to TRBD2 covers 14 bases. Germline CDR1 reads ENHRY; CDR2 reads SYGVKD. Losses at the gene ends were 0 bases for V and 5 bases for J; bases not matched to a gene: 2. The CDR3 runs 16 residues.

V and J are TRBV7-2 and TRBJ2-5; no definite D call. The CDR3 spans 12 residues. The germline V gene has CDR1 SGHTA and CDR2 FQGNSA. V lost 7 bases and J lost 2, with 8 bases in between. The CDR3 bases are TGTGCCAGCAAGGCCGGGCAAGAGACCCAGTACTTC. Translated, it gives CASKAGQETQYF. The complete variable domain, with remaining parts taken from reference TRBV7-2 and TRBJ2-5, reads GAGVSQSPSNKVTEKGKDVELRCDPISGHTALYWYRQSLGQGLEFLIYFQGNSAPDKSGLPSDRFSAERTGGSVSTLTIQRTQQEDSAVYLCASKAGQETQYFGPGTRLLVL.

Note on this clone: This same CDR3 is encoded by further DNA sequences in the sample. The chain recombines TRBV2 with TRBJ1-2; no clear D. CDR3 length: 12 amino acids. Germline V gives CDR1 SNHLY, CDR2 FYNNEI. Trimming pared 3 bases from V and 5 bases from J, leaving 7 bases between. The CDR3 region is CASSEEGYGYTF. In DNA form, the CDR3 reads TGTGCCAGCAGTGAGGAAGGGTATGGCTACACCTTC.

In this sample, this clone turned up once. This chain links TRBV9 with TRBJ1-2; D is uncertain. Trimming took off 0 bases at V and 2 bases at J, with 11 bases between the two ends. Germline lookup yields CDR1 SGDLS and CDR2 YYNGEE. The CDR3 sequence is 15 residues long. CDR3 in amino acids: CASSVGDTTNYGYTF. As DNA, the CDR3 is TGTGCCAGCAGCGTAGGAGACACCACGAACTATGGCTACACCTTC.

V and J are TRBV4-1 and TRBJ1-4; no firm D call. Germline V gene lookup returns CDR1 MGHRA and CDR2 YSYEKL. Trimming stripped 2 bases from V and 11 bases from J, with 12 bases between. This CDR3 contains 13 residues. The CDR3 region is CASSQFSGKKLFF. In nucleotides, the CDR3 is TGCGCCAGCAGCCAATTCTCCGGGAAGAAACTGTTTTTT.

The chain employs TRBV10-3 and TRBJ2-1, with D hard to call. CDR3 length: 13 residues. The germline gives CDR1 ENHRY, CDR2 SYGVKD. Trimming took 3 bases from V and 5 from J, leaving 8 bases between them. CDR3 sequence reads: CAISELVHNEQFF. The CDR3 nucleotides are TGTGCCATCAGTGAACTTGTCCACAATGAGCAGTTCTTC.

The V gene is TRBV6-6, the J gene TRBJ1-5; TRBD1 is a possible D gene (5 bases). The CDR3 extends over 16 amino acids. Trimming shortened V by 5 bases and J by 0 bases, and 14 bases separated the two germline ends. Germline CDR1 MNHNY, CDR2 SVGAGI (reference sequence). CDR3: CASSPRQSTSNQPQHF. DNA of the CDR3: TGTGCCAGCAGTCCGAGACAGTCAACTAGCAATCAGCCCCAGCATTTT.

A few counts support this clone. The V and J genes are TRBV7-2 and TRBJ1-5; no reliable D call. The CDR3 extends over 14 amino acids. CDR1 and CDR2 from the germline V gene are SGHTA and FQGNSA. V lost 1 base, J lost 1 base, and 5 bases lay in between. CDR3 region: CASSLDVSNQPQHF. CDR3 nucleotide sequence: TGTGCCAGCAGCTTAGATGTGAGCAATCAGCCCCAGCATTTT.

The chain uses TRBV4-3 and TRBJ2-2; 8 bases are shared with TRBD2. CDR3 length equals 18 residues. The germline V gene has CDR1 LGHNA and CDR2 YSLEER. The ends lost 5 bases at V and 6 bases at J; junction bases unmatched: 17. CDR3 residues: CASSRPPGTSSGAGELFF. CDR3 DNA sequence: TGCGCCAGCAGCAGACCCCCCGGGACTAGTAGTGGAGCCGGGGAGCTGTTTTTT.

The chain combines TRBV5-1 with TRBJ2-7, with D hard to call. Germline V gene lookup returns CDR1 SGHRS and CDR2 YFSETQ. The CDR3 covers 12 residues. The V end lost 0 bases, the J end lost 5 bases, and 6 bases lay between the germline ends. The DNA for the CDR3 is TGCGCCAGCAGCTTGGAGTCAGACGAGCAGTACTTC. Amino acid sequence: CASSLESDEQYF.

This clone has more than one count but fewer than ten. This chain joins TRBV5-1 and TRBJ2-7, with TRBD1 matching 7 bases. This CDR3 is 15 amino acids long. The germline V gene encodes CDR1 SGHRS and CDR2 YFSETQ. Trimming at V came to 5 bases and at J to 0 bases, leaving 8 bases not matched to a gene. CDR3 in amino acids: CASRTLQGSSYEQYF. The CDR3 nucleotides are TGCGCCAGCAGAACCTTACAGGGGTCCTCCTACGAGCAGTACTTC.

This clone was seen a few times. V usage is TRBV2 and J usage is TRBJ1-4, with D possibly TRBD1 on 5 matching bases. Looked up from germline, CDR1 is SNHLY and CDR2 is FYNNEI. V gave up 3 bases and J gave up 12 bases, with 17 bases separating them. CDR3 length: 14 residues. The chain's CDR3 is CASSERKGRVELFF. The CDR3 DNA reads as TGTGCCAGCAGTGAGAGGAAGGGCAGGGTCGAACTGTTTTTT.

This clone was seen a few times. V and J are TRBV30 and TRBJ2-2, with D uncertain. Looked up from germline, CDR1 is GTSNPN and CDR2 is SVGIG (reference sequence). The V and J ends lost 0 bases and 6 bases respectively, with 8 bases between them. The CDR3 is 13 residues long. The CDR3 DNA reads TGTGCCTGGAGTGTAACGCTCGCCGGGGAGCTGTTTTTT. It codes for CAWSVTLAGELFF.

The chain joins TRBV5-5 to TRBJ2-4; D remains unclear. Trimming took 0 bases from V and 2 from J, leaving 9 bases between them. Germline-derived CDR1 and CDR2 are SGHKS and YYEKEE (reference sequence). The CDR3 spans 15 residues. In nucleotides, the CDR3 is TGTGCCAGCAGCTTGGGAGCCTTACCCAAAAACATTCAGTACTTC. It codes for CASSLGALPKNIQYF.

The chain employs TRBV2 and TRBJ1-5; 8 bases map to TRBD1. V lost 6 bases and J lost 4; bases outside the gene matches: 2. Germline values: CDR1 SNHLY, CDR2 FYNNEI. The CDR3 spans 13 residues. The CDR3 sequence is CASRRDRNQPQHF. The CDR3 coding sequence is TGTGCCAGCAGGCGGGACAGGAATCAGCCCCAGCATTTT. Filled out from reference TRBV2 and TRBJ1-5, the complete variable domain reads EPEVTQTPSHQVTQMGQEVILRCVPISNHLYFYWYRQILGQKVEFLVSFYNNEISEKSEIFDDQFSVERPDGSNFTLKIRSTKLEDSAMYFCASRRDRNQPQHFGDGTRLSIL.

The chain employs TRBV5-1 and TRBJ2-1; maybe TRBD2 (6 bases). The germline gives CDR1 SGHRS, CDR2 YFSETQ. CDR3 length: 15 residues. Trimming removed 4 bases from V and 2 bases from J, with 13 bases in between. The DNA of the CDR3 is TGCGCCAGCAGCCTCAGGGCGGGAACCTACAATGAGCAGTTCTTC. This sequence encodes CASSLRAGTYNEQFF.

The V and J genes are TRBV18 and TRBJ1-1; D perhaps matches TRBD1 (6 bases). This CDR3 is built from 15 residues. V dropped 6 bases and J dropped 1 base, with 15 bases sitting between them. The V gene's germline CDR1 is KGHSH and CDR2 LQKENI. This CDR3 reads CASSPQNRANTEAFF. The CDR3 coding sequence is TGTGCCAGCTCGCCCCAAAACAGGGCGAACACTGAAGCTTTCTTT. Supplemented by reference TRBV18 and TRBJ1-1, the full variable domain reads NAGVMQNPRHLVRRRGQEARLRCSPMKGHSHVYWYRQLPEEGLKFMVYLQKENIIDESGMPKERFSAEFPKEGPSILRIQQVVRGDSAAYFCASSPQNRANTEAFFGQGTRLTVV.